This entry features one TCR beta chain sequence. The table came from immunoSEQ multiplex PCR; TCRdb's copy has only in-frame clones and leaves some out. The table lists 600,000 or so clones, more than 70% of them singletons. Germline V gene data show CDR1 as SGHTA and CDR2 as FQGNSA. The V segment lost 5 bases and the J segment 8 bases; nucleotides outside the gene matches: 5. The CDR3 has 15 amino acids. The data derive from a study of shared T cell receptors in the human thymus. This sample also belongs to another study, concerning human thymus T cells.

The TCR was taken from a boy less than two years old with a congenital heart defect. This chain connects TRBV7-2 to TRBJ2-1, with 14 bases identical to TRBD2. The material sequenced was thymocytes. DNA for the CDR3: TGTGCCAGCAGCACGACTAGCGGGAGGGCACATGAGCAGTTCTTC. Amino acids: CASSTTSGRAHEQFF.